This TCR beta chain appears in the sequencing data of a study of OX40 agonist ivuxolimab in advanced cancers. Study as a whole: Patients received intravenous ivuxolimab every 2 weeks at 0.01 to 10 mg/kg.

Per the germline V gene, CDR1 is MDHEN and CDR2 is SYDVKM. Trimming took 11 bases from V and 3 from J, leaving 28 bases between them. This CDR3 spans 18 amino acids. This clone was detected only a few times. Its antigen remains unidentified. Some clones are missing from TCRdb's copy, which holds only in-frame ones; the method was immunoSEQ multiplex PCR. The profile shows about 58,000 clones, 90% to 95% of them singletons. Overall study findings and caveats: Antigen specificity of clonally expanded peripheral T cells was not established. Clonal expansion among partial responders at 0.1-3.0 mg/kg ranked near the lowest.

The sequencing used CD4+ or CD8+ T cells sorted from blood, collected in a trial of the OX40 agonist ivuxolimab. The source is an adult with an advanced solid tumor such as melanoma, head and neck, liver or kidney cancer. V is TRBV28 and J is TRBJ2-2, with D perhaps TRBD2 (5 bases). CDR3 loop: CASHPGWGSLYYTGELFF. The CDR3 nucleotides read TGTGCCTCCCACCCGGGGTGGGGTAGTCTTTACTACACCGGGGAGCTGTTTTTT. Variable domain in full (rest from reference TRBV28 and TRBJ2-2): DVKVTQSSRYLVKRTGEKVFLECVQDMDHENMFWYRQDPGLGLRLIYFSYDVKMKEKGDIPEGYSVSREKKERFSLILESASTNQTSMYLCASHPGWGSLYYTGELFFGEGSRLTVL.